One and the same sample provided the 7 T cell receptor beta chains below, sequenced in a study of Graves' ophthalmopathy and Graves' hyperthyroidism. TCR beta CDR3 regions were amplified from RNA transcripts. HTBI primers were used in a first-round RT-PCR, which preceded a second-round multiplex PCR. A single record per CDR3 protein comes from TCRdb applying MiXCR to the multiplex PCR reads. The profile shows tens of thousands of distinct CDR3 sequences, less than 65% of them singletons. The sample taken for sequencing was peripheral blood. The receptor source for this set is an adult woman with Graves' ophthalmopathy.

Notes on this clonotype: The DNA is omitted, as the CDR3 cannot be located on it reliably, and the CDR3 follows TCRdb's listing. The V call is TRBV15, the J call TRBJ1-1. Inclusive of both ends, the CDR3 amounts to 22 amino acids. Germline CDR1 reads LNHNV; CDR2 reads YYDKDF (reference sequence). CDR3 loop: CATSRARDPYEQYFGPNTEAFF.

This clonotype was seen many times. This chain links TRBV6-5 with TRBJ2-7; 7 nucleotides agree with TRBD2. After removal of 5 bases from V and 2 bases from J, the junction contained 6 bases not matched to a gene. This CDR3 is built from 14 residues. The V gene's germline CDR1 is MNHEY and CDR2 SVGAGI. The CDR3 nucleotides are TGTGCCAGCAGTGGGAGGGTCCCCCCCTACGAGCAGTACTTC. Its translation: CASSGRVPPYEQYF.

This clonotype was recorded many times. V is TRBV6-5 and J is TRBJ1-5; D not certain. The V end lost 6 bases, the J end lost 1 base, and 13 bases lay between the germline ends. The CDR3 length is 15 residues. CDR1 is MNHEY and CDR2 is SVGAGI in the germline V gene. DNA for the CDR3: TGTGCCAGCAGGCCCAGTTTAGTGAGCAATCAGCCCCAGCATTTT. The encoded protein is CASRPSLVSNQPQHF.

This clonotype was detected many times. The chain has TRBV7-2 and TRBJ1-1; TRBD1 matches 10 bases. The junction had 6 bases not matched to a gene; V was cut back by 4 bases and J by 4 bases. Germline CDR1 and CDR2: SGHTA and FQGNSA. The length of the CDR3 is 15 residues. The CDR3 reads CASSYGDRGGTEAFF. The CDR3 DNA is TGTGCCAGCAGCTACGGGGACAGGGGAGGCACTGAAGCTTTCTTT.

The CDR3 sequence: CSASTTGINSPLHF. CDR3 bases: TGCAGTGCTAGTACGACAGGGATAAATTCACCCCTCCACTTT. The J gene is TRBJ1-6, the V gene TRBV20-1, with 7 bases aligning to TRBD1. This CDR3 is 14 amino acids long. Germline V gives CDR1 DFQATT, CDR2 SNEGSKA (reference sequence). V lost 3 bases and J lost 7; bases outside the gene matches: 6.

The genes are TRBV7-6 and TRBJ2-3; 13 bases are shared with TRBD2. Germline CDR1 SGHVS, CDR2 FNYEAQ. J lost 2 bases, V lost 5 bases, and 4 bases had no gene match. CDR3 length equals 16 residues. The CDR3 loop is CASSRGTSGITDTQYF. CDR3 DNA sequence: TGTGCCAGCAGCCGAGGGACTAGCGGGATCACAGATACGCAGTATTTT.

This clonotype was picked up many times. J is TRBJ2-5 and V is TRBV6-1; 8 nucleotides agree with TRBD1. The V gene end was trimmed by 2 bases and the J gene end by 3 bases; junction bases not matched to a gene: 5. The CDR3 has 15 residues. The V gene's germline CDR1 is MNHNS and CDR2 SASEGT. The CDR3 protein is CASSERETGEETQYF. The CDR3 bases are TGTGCCAGCAGTGAACGTGAGACAGGGGAAGAGACCCAGTACTTC.